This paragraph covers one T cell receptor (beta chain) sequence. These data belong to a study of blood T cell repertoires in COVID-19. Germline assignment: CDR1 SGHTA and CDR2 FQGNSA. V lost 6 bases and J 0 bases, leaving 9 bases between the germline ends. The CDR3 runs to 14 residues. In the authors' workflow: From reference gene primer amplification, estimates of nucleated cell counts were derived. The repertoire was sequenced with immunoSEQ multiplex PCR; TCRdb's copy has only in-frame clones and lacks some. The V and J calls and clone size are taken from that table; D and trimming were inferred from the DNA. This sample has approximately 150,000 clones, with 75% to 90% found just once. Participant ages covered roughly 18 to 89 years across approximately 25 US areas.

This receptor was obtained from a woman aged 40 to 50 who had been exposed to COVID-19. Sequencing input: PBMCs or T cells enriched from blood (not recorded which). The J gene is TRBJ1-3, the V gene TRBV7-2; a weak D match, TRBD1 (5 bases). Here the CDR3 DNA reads TGTGCCAGCAGACCAGGGTACTCTGGAAACACCATATATTTT. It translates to CASRPGYSGNTIYF.